Listed here is a single TCR beta chain. The antigen it binds to is not known. No qualities accompany the bases; no much larger clone lies one base away. Donors were healthy HIV-negative adults with no recently reported acute infections or vaccinations. Only Caucasian adults living in Nashville, Tennessee, USA were represented among the donors. CD4+ T cells were enriched by magnetic negative selection, after which naive cells were positively selected on CD45RA and the negative fraction was taken as the memory subset. Blood was collected by leukapheresis, and PBMCs were isolated by Ficoll-Histopaque density gradient centrifugation and then cryopreserved in liquid nitrogen vapor phase. Analytical flow cytometry was used to check the purity and quantity of every magnetically sorted T cell population. Genomic DNA was isolated from each sorted fraction and quantified by UV absorbance on a Nanodrop 2000c.

This entry is derived from a study of shared clonotypes between healthy human individuals (dated by TCRdb to about 2020). Regarding the complete study: The cohort included three men and two women between 18 and 49 years of age. For each donor, three plates each were used for CD4 naive and CD4 memory, two plates were used for CD8 naive, and one plate was used for CD8 memory. To estimate repertoire size and how much clonotypes are shared between individuals, the study performed deep sequencing of blood TCR repertoires from a few healthy adults. To increase sequencing depth and limit assay-specific biases, different laboratories used diverse techniques to prepare libraries and sequence TCR repertoires. Each donor's leukapheresis produced roughly between roughly 0.9 and 9 billion PBMCs.

Using the deep immunoSEQ assay, TCR CDR3 regions were amplified from genomic DNA by multiplex PCR. Extracted genomic DNA from each cell subset was distributed evenly across all wells of several immunoSEQ 96-well plates, and each plate was treated as a replicate. For sorted subsets, 200 to 250 ng of genomic DNA, equivalent to 30,000 or so T cell genomes, went into each replicate PCR. The purified libraries were quantified using a Qubit 3.0 fluorometer, sized with a Bioanalyzer 2100, and then quantified again using the KAPA Library Quantification kit. Every immunoSEQ 96-well plate was sequenced on a separate single-read 150-cycle Illumina NextSeq 550 flow cell. In the original analysis: Because only junctional sequences without quality scores were contained in the immunoSEQ output, filtering matching that applied to full-length reads could not be performed. Sequences were annotated with PyIR, a Python wrapper for IgBLAST v1.9, and V/J genes and CDR3 were assigned using IMGT germline references. Reads were removed for weak V/J assignments (E-value above 1e-6), missing CDR3, stop codons, out-of-frame junctions, or ambiguous translated residues. V3J clonotypes were defined as sequences sharing an identical inferred V gene, J gene, and CDR3 amino acid sequence. To compute the percentage overlap between repertoires, the number of shared unique clonotypes was divided by the size of the smaller repertoire. Three approaches were used to assess repertoire richness: RTK rarefaction, the Chao1 estimator, and Recon v2.1 estimates of unobserved clonotypes. Generation probabilities were computed with OLGA for all TCRbeta clonotypes obtained by the gDNA method from a handful of donors. Imported from immuneACCESS, the table was reduced by TCRdb to in-frame sequences with V and J called. These copies leave out some clones; in studies compared against another copy, an unresolved V gene accounts for under half, and the cause of the remainder is not known. V, J and clone size were drawn from that table, and D and trimming were deduced from the DNA. The sample records a few million clones, 85% to 95% of which are singletons. Jointly, the top ten make up 0.3% to 0.4% of the sample.

The germline V end is reduced by 4 bases and the J end by 1 base; junction bases left unmatched: 13. The CDR3 sequence holds 20 residues, the cysteine and phenylalanine included. Only CDR3 DNA remains: 60 bases, in frame from the first base. The germline V gene supplies CDR1 SGHRS and CDR2 YFSETQ. The research as a whole found: Pairwise subsampling indicated that sequencing depth was expected to affect the degree of clonotype sharing among donors. The genetic and exposure-history diversity represented was limited by the small number of donors. Rarefaction of sorted-subset datasets indicated incomplete sequencing despite the large sequencing depth. Estimated clonotype richness was generally larger for naive than for memory subsets. Only blood was sampled, and tissue TCR repertoires likely differ from those in blood. Sharing across a few donors was observed for around 4.8% of naive CD4, 3% to 4% of naive CD8, over 2% of memory CD4, and around 0.42% of memory CD8 clonotypes. Compared with non-shared clonotypes, clonotypes shared by all four sorted-subset donors had higher generation probabilities.

The sequenced material came from naive CD4+ T cells from PBMCs. The intended sense of this specimen's cell subset or site label: CD45RA+ positively selected. This receptor was obtained from a man between 18 and 29 years old in good health. Some clones in this sample may be carry-over from other donors' samples. Recombination linked TRBV5-1 to TRBJ2-3; the central 15 bases match TRBD2. The CDR3 has the sequence CASSQKGLAGGPGGTDTQYF. The nucleotide sequence is TGCGCCAGCAGCCAAAAAGGACTAGCGGGAGGGCCGGGGGGCACAGATACGCAGTATTTT.